These T cell receptor beta chains were read from a single sample in a study of cytotoxic CD8 clonotypes in ibrutinib-treated CLL. Here immunoSEQ multiplex PCR was the method, and the copy in TCRdb shows in-frame clones only, minus some. The sample shows roughly 160,000 clones, 81% of them seen only once. Sequencing used PBMCs, obtained after 12 months of ibrutinib treatment. The receptors shown here come from a human donor with chronic lymphocytic leukemia. The CDR3 runs from the conserved cysteine through the conserved F or W. The D gene is left open where the match is weak. Clone size is stated in some rows and not others, as once, few, many or a class when expanded.

. TRBJ1-6 TRBD1 TRBV7-8 TGTGCCAGCAGCTTATCCCGGGACAGAAATTCACCCCTCCACTTT CASSLSRDRNSPLHF
. TRBJ2-3 TRBD2 TRBV5-5 TGTGCCAGCAGCTTGCTACTAGATGGCGGGAGTCTGTATTTT CASSLLLDGGSLYF
few TRBJ1-4 . TRBV7-2 TGTGCCAGCAGCTTTAGCGGGGTTCGGAAACTGTTTTTT CASSFSGVRKLFF
. TRBJ2-5 . TRBV5-4 TGTGCCAGCAGCTTGTCGGCAGAGACCCAGTACTTC CASSLSAETQYF
. TRBJ2-5 TRBD2 TRBV10-3 TGTGCCATCAGTGCCGGAGGGGGGGTAGCGGGAGTGTATGAGCGGTACTTC CAISAGGGVAGVYERYF
. TRBJ2-5 . TRBV5-8 TGTGCCAGCAGCTTCCGGGGGCGCATAGAGACCCAGTACTTC CASSFRGRIETQYF
. TRBJ2-1 . TRBV7-8 TGTGCCAGCAGTTTCGGGCCGAGTTCCCAATATGAGCAGTTCTTC CASSFGPSSQYEQFF
few TRBJ1-2 . TRBV7-9 TGTGCCAGCAGCTTAGCTTCTAGGACACTTTCTAACTATGGCTACACCTTC CASSLASRTLSNYGYTF
. TRBJ1-5 . TRBV2 TGTGCCAGCAGTGAGGGACACGGACCTAGTCAGCCCCAGCATTTT CASSEGHGPSQPQHF
. TRBJ1-2 . TRBV18 TGTGCCAGCTCACAACAGGGAGAGTACTATGGCTACACCTTC CASSQQGEYYGYTF
once TRBJ2-3 . TRBV2 TGTGCCAGCACGTACGGGGGGCTAAATACGCAGTATTTT CASTYGGLNTQYF
. TRBJ1-1 . TRBV6-5 TGTGCCAGCACCTGGGGGACTGAAGCTTTCTTT CASTWGTEAFF
. TRBJ1-2 TRBD1 TRBV6-5 TGTGCCAGCAGTTACTCGGGACAGCCCTATGGCTACACCTTC CASSYSGQPYGYTF
. TRBJ2-6 . TRBV30 TGTGCCTGGAGTGCCCTTCAATTGTCTGGGGCCAACGTCCTGACTTTC CAWSALQLSGANVLTF
. TRBJ1-3 . TRBV28 TGTGCCAGCAGTTTTCCTAGGAGCCCTGGAAACACCATATATTTT CASSFPRSPGNTIYF
. TRBJ2-3 . TRBV5-1 TGCGCCAGCAGCTTGGCCTCGGGGCCAGATACGCAGTATTTT CASSLASGPDTQYF
. TRBJ2-3 TRBD2 TRBV9 TGTGCCAGCAGCCCCCTACGGGAGGGGTTGATTAGCACAGATACGCAGTATTTT CASSPLREGLISTDTQYF
. TRBJ2-1 TRBD2 TRBV19 TGTGCCAGTAGTATAGAATGGGGTAGCGGGGGCCGGGATGAGCAGTTCTTC CASSIEWGSGGRDEQFF
. TRBJ2-5 . TRBV2 TGTGCCAGCAGCCTCGTTCGGGGGCAACAAGAGACCCAGTACTTC CASSLVRGQQETQYF
. TRBJ1-3 . TRBV21-1 TGTGCCAGCAGCAAAGTGAGCGCAGGGATAAGCTCTGGAAACACCATATATTTT CASSKVSAGISSGNTIYF
. TRBJ2-7 TRBD2 TRBV28 TGTGCCAGCCCAGGGACTAGCGGGGGAACCTACGAGCAGTACTTC CASPGTSGGTYEQYF
. TRBJ1-2 . TRBV13 TGTGCCAGCAGCTTACGGCCCGACATGGGGAGGGACTATGGCTACACCTTC CASSLRPDMGRDYGYTF
. TRBJ2-3 . TRBV7-2 TGTGCCAGCAGCTTAGATCTAAAAGATACGCAGTATTTT CASSLDLKDTQYF
. TRBJ2-5 . TRBV11-3 TGTGCCAGCAGCGTCAGGGTGGGAGAGACCCAGTACTTC CASSVRVGETQYF
. TRBJ1-2 . TRBV15 TGTGCCGTGTACGGGGATGGCTACACCTTC CAVYGDGYTF
. TRBJ2-7 . TRBV7-8 TGTGCCAGCAGCTTGAACGAAGGGGGCTACGAGCAGTACTTC CASSLNEGGYEQYF
few TRBJ1-2 TRBD1 TRBV19 TGTGCCAGTACCTTGGACAGGAACTATGGCTACACCTTC CASTLDRNYGYTF
. TRBJ2-6 . TRBV9 TGTGCCAGCAGCGCCGGATCCAACGTCCTGACTTTC CASSAGSNVLTF
once TRBJ2-1 . TRBV7-2 TGTGCCAGCAGCTTAGAGGGGGTAGATGAGCAGTTCTTC CASSLEGVDEQFF
. TRBJ1-3 . TRBV7-9 TGTGCCAGCAGCTCACCCGGACAGCGAATCTCTGGAAACACCATATATTTT CASSSPGQRISGNTIYF
. TRBJ1-1 TRBD1 TRBV11-1 TGTGCCAGCAGCTGGGCACGACAGGGCGGTACGGCTTTCTTT CASSWARQGGTAFF
. TRBJ2-1 . TRBV7-9 TGTGCCAGCAGCCCCGCAGCCGGGTACAATGAGCAGTTCTTC CASSPAAGYNEQFF
. TRBJ1-1 TRBD1 TRBV10-3 TGTGCCATCAGCCGACAGGGGTCTGAAGCTTTCTTT CAISRQGSEAFF
. TRBJ1-2 TRBD1 TRBV6-6 TGTGCCAGCAGTTACTCGAGAGGACAGGGGGCCTATGGCTACACCTTC CASSYSRGQGAYGYTF
. TRBJ1-3 . TRBV6-1 TGTGCCAGCAGTGAGTACGTCGGAAACACCATATATTTT CASSEYVGNTIYF
. TRBJ1-3 . TRBV7-2 TGTGCCAGCAGCCCCCAGGGGCGGGTATCTGGAAACACCATATATTTT CASSPQGRVSGNTIYF
. TRBJ2-1 TRBD2 TRBV7-3 TGTGCCAGCAGCGCGGGACTAGCGGGAGTTCCGTTCTTC CASSAGLAGVPFF
. TRBJ1-5 TRBD1 TRBV6-5 TGTGCCAGCGGGAGCAGAGGGGGCAAACAGCCCCAGCATTTT CASGSRGGKQPQHF
. TRBJ1-5 . TRBV19 TGTGCCAGTAGTTACGGCAGGGGAAGCAATCAGCCCCAGCATTTT CASSYGRGSNQPQHF
. TRBJ2-1 TRBD2 TRBV4-1 TGCGCCAGCAGCCAAGTCCAGCGGGGGGGCCTACGGGGCGGTGAGCAGTTCTTC CASSQVQRGGLRGGEQFF
few TRBJ1-2 . TRBV19 TGTGCCAGTAAGGTGGGAACATATGGCTACACCTTC CASKVGTYGYTF
. TRBJ2-7 TRBD1 TRBV9 TGTGCCAGCAGCGCCACAGGGGGCACAAATACCTACGAGCAGTACTTC CASSATGGTNTYEQYF
. TRBJ2-3 TRBD2 TRBV28 TGTGCCAGCCAGGGACTAGCGTTGTGGGATACGCAGTATTTT CASQGLALWDTQYF
. TRBJ1-2 . TRBV5-6 TGTGCCAGCAGCTCCCTGAACTGGGGGCAGATGAGAGGCTACACCTTC CASSSLNWGQMRGYTF
few TRBJ1-2 . TRBV6-1 TGTGCCAGCAGTGAAGGACTGTCCCCTAACTATGGCTACACCTTC CASSEGLSPNYGYTF
once TRBJ2-3 . TRBV27 TGTGCCAGCAGTTCCCGGCTCTCAGATACGCAGTATTTT CASSSRLSDTQYF
. TRBJ2-7 . TRBV7-9 TGTGCCAGCAGCCCCAAACTCAGGGTCTCCTACGAGCAGTACTTC CASSPKLRVSYEQYF
. TRBJ2-1 TRBD1 TRBV10-3 TGTGCCATCAGTGACGTGACAGGGGATGATAGTGAGCAGTTCTTC CAISDVTGDDSEQFF
once TRBJ2-5 . TRBV5-6 TGTGCCAGCAGCTCTAGGGCAATCGTTGAGACCCAGTACTTC CASSSRAIVETQYF
. TRBJ2-7 . TRBV21-1 TGTGCCAGCAGCTGGGAAGGCCCGGGGGGGAAGTACGAGCAGTACTTC CASSWEGPGGKYEQYF
. TRBJ2-3 TRBD2 TRBV13 TGTGCCAGCAGTCAAGGGACTAGCGGGAGGGGAGATACGCAGTATTTT CASSQGTSGRGDTQYF
. TRBJ1-2 TRBD1 TRBV13 TGTGCCAGCAGCTTAGGGCAGGGGGGAGGCTACACCTTC CASSLGQGGGYTF
few TRBJ1-6 . TRBV11-2 TGTGCCAGCAGCCAAACTATGGCAACGGCAGACTATAATTCACCCCTCCACTTT CASSQTMATADYNSPLHF
. TRBJ1-2 . TRBV12-5 TGTGCTAGTGGTTTCCAAACAGGGTATGGCTACACCTTC CASGFQTGYGYTF
. TRBJ1-2 . TRBV2 TGTGCCAGCAGCCAAAGGGCATGGATAGCTGGCTACACCTTC CASSQRAWIAGYTF
. TRBJ2-7 TRBD1 TRBV5-1 TGCGCCAGCACGAATCCGGGACAGGGGGCTTACGAGCAGTACTTC CASTNPGQGAYEQYF
. TRBJ2-6 TRBD2 TRBV14 TGTGCCAGCAGGGTCGACCGGGGGGGCTGGGATAATGGGGCCAACGTCCTGACTTTC CASRVDRGGWDNGANVLTF